The 7 T cell receptor beta chains in this list originate from one sample, sequenced in a study of early T cells in non-severe SARS-CoV-2 infection. In TCRdb, the 5' RACE reads were re-called with MiXCR into one record per CDR3 protein. The profile covers around 62,000 distinct CDR3 sequences, with over 4.5% appearing a single time and around 5.2% taken by the ten largest. Sequenced sample: whole blood. The receptors were sampled from an adult who was a healthcare worker with PCR-confirmed SARS-CoV-2 infection or an uninfected control (not recorded which).

This clonotype appeared many times. The V call is TRBV2, the J call TRBJ2-2; 7 nucleotides match TRBD1. The trim removed 6 bases at V and 0 bases at J, leaving 1 base unmatched. CDR1 SNHLY and CDR2 FYNNEI come from the germline V gene. The CDR3 length is 14 residues. In nucleotides, the CDR3 is TGTGCCAGCAGAGGACAGGCGAACACCGGGGAGCTGTTTTTT. It yields the protein CASRGQANTGELFF.

This clonotype was seen more than once but under ten times. The chain links TRBV7-2 to TRBJ2-3; D remains unclear. CDR3 length: 17 residues. Germline V CDR1 and CDR2: SGHTA, FQGNSA. V was clipped by 0 bases and J by 2 bases, with 15 bases between them. The DNA for the CDR3 is TGTGCCAGCAGCTTAGCGCACCTAGGACGCTACACAGATACGCAGTATTTT. Residues: CASSLAHLGRYTDTQYF.

The V and J genes are TRBV20-1 and TRBJ2-2; D is possibly TRBD1 (5 bases). V was pared by 1 base and J by 7 bases, with 16 bases between. CDR3 size: 15 residues. CDR1 DFQATT and CDR2 SNEGSKA come from the germline V gene (reference sequence). CDR3: CSARGRVREGGELFF. Written as DNA, the CDR3 is TGCAGTGCTAGAGGCCGGGTCAGGGAAGGCGGGGAGCTGTTTTTT.

This clonotype was counted ten times or more. This chain links TRBV7-9 with TRBJ2-4; 8 bases agree with TRBD1. This CDR3 region has 14 residues. Germline V gene data show CDR1 as SEHNR and CDR2 as FQNEAQ (reference sequence). The V gene end was trimmed by 9 bases and the J gene end by 0 bases; junction bases not matched to a gene: 4. This chain's CDR3 is CASGQGGAKNIQYF. In DNA, the CDR3 is TGTGCCAGTGGACAGGGCGGAGCCAAAAACATTCAGTACTTC.

The table lists this clonotype with many counts. CDR3: CSVGRGLGNYGYTF. CDR3 DNA sequence: TGCAGCGTGGGTCGAGGGTTGGGTAACTATGGCTACACCTTC. J is TRBJ1-2 and V is TRBV29-1, with no clear D. This CDR3 spans 14 amino acids. V was shortened by 6 bases and J by 1 base, with 15 bases between the two germline ends. Germline V gene data show CDR1 as SQVTM and CDR2 as ANQGSEA.

The V gene is TRBV7-8, the J gene TRBJ2-7; either TRBD1 or TRBD2 may fit D (5 bases each). V gave up 0 bases and J gave up 3 bases, with 15 bases separating them. The CDR3 covers 16 residues. The germline CDR1 and CDR2 sequences are SGHVS and FQNEAQ. CDR3 amino acids: CASSLASGRPHYEQYF. In DNA form, the CDR3 reads TGTGCCAGCAGCTTAGCTTCGGGACGGCCCCACTACGAGCAGTACTTC.

This clonotype was seen many times. The chain joins TRBV5-4 to TRBJ2-5; D not certain. Per germline, CDR1 SGHNT and CDR2 YYREEE (reference sequence). Deletions cut 0 bases from V and 0 bases from J, with 6 bases between. CDR3 size: 14 residues. CDR3 sequence: CASSLDFYQETQYF. As DNA, the CDR3 is TGTGCCAGCAGCTTGGACTTCTACCAAGAGACCCAGTACTTC.